The 10 T cell receptor beta chains below all came from one sample that was sequenced in a study of cytomegalovirus exposure and HLA in healthy donors. PCR primers comprised 60 Vbeta and 13 Jbeta primers. Libraries were prepared by immunoSEQ multiplex PCR; TCRdb keeps only in-frame clonotypes and omits some of them. Here the sample table reports over 65,000 clones. The sequencing sample was made of PBMCs. The receptors derive from a young man in good health and CMV-seronegative.

V usage is TRBV12-5 and J usage is TRBJ1-1, with 8 nucleotides matching TRBD1. Germline V gives CDR1 LGHNT, CDR2 FRNRAP. Trimming took 6 bases from V and 9 from J; bases not matched to a gene: 6. This CDR3 has 12 residues. This CDR3 reads CASGPGQGKAFF. The DNA for the CDR3 is TGTGCTAGTGGCCCCGGACAGGGAAAAGCTTTCTTT.

This chain joins TRBV18 and TRBJ2-7; no firm D call. Trimming removed 3 bases from V and 2 bases from J, with 8 bases in between. CDR1 and CDR2 from the germline V gene are KGHSH and LQKENI. The CDR3 is made up of 13 amino acids. CDR3 sequence (DNA): TGTGCCAGCTCACCTGCTATTGCCTACGAGCAGTACTTC. Translating it yields CASSPAIAYEQYF.

The V gene is TRBV18, the J gene TRBJ2-3, with D tentatively TRBD2 (6 bases). The V end was cut by 2 bases, the J end by 0 bases, with 12 bases between. The CDR3 length is 16 residues. CDR1 is KGHSH and CDR2 is LQKENI in the germline V gene. CDR3 protein: CASSPINRGSTDTQYF. The CDR3 nucleotides read TGTGCCAGCTCACCAATTAACCGGGGGAGCACAGATACGCAGTATTTT. Supplemented by reference TRBV18 and TRBJ2-3, the full variable domain reads NAGVMQNPRHLVRRRGQEARLRCSPMKGHSHVYWYRQLPEEGLKFMVYLQKENIIDESGMPKERFSAEFPKEGPSILRIQQVVRGDSAAYFCASSPINRGSTDTQYFGPGTRLTVL.

CDR3 protein: CASRRSIDEQYF. CDR3 nucleotides: TGCGCCAGCCGGAGGAGCATCGACGAGCAGTACTTC. This sequence joins TRBV5-1 and TRBJ2-7, with a weak D call TRBD2 (5 bases). The CDR3 consists of 12 residues. The germline gives CDR1 SGHRS, CDR2 YFSETQ. Deletions cut 7 bases from V and 5 bases from J, with 13 bases between.

The gene calls are TRBV28 and TRBJ2-7; perhaps TRBD1 as D (5 bases). Germline V gives CDR1 MDHEN, CDR2 SYDVKM. Trimming pared 10 bases from V and 4 bases from J, leaving 14 bases between. This CDR3 has 12 amino acids. In DNA, the CDR3 is TGTGCCACCTTCGACAGTGTTTACGAGCAGTACTTC. Its protein is CATFDSVYEQYF.

This rearrangement joins TRBV5-1 to TRBJ2-5, with D possibly matching TRBD1 (7 bases). The germline V gene encodes CDR1 SGHRS and CDR2 YFSETQ. With 3 bases removed from V and 4 bases from J, the gap between germline ends came to 10 bases. The CDR3 extends over 13 amino acids. In DNA, the CDR3 is TGCGCCAGCAGCTCAGGGGGAGGAGAGACCCAGTACTTC. It specifies CASSSGGGETQYF.

J is TRBJ2-3 and V is TRBV4-2; D may be TRBD2 (6 bases). V lost 4 bases to trimming and J lost 6 bases, with 20 bases between them. Germline CDR1 LGHNA, CDR2 YNFKEQ. The CDR3 consists of 16 residues. This CDR3 is CASSLILGGEVDTQYF. For the CDR3, the DNA is TGTGCCAGCAGCCTTATATTGGGCGGGGAGGTGGATACGCAGTATTTT.

The J gene is TRBJ1-2, the V gene TRBV10-3; 8 bases agree with TRBD1. Germline V gives CDR1 ENHRY, CDR2 SYGVKD. The CDR3 totals 14 residues. J lost 6 bases, V lost 3 bases, and 6 bases had no gene match. The CDR3 nucleotides are TGTGCCATCAGTGATAAGGCAGGGGGCCATGGCTACACCTTC. Translating gives CAISDKAGGHGYTF.

The rearrangement uses TRBV5-1 and TRBJ1-5; 7 nucleotides agree with TRBD1. The germline CDR1 and CDR2 sequences are SGHRS and YFSETQ. This CDR3 comprises 15 residues. V shed 0 bases, J shed 2 bases, and the junction held 2 bases outside the gene matches. This chain's CDR3 is CASSLEGGGNQPQHF. CDR3 bases: TGCGCCAGCAGCTTGGAAGGGGGCGGCAATCAGCCCCAGCATTTT.

The genes are TRBV6-5 and TRBJ1-4; D is perhaps TRBD1 (6 bases). This CDR3 is 14 amino acids long. With 11 bases removed from V and 8 bases from J, the gap between germline ends came to 21 bases. Germline V lookup: CDR1 MNHEY, CDR2 SVGAGI. The CDR3 here is CASSPGQGWEKLFF. The CDR3 bases are TGTGCCTCCAGCCCGGGTCAGGGGTGGGAAAAACTGTTTTTT.